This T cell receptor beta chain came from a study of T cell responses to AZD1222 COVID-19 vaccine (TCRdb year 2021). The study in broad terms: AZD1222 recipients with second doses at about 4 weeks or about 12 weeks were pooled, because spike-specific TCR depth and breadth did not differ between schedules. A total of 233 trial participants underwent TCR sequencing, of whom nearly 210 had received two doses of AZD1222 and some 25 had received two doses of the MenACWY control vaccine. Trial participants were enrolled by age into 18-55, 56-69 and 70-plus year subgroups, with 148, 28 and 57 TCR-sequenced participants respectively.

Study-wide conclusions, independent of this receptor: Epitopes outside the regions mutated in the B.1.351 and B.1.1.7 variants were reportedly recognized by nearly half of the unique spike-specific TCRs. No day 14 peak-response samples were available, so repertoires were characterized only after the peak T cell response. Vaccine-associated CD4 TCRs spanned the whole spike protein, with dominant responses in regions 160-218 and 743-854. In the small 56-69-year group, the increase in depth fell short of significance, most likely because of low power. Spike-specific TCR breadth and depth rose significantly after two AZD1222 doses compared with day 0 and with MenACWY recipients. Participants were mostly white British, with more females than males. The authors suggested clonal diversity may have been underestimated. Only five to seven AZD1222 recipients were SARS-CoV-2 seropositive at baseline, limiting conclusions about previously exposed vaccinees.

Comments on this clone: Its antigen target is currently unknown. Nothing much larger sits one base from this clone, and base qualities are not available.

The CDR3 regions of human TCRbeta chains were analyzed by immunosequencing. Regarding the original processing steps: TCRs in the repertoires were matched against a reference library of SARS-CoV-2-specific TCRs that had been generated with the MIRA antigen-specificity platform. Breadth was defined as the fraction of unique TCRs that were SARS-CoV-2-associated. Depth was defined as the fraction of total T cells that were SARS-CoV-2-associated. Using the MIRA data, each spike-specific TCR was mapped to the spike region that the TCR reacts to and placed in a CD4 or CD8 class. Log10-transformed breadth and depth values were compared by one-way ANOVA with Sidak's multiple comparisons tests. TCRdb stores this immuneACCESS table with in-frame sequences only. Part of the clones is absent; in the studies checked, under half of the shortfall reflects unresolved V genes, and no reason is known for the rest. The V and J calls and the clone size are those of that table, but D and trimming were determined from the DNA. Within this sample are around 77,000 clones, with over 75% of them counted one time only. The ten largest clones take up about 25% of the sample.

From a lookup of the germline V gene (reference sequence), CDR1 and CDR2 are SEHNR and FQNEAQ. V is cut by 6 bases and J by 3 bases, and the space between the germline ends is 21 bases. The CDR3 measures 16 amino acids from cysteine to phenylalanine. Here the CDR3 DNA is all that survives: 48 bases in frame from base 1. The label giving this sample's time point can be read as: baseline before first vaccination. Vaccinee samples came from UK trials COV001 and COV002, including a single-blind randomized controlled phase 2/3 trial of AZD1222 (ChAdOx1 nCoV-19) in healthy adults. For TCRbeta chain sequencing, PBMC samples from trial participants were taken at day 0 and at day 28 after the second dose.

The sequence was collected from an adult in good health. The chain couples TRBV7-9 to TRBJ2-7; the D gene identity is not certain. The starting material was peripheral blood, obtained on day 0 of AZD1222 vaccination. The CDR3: CASRSETDREFYEQYF. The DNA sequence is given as TGTGCCAGCAGAAGCGAAACGGACCGAGAGTTCTACGAGCAGTACTTC.